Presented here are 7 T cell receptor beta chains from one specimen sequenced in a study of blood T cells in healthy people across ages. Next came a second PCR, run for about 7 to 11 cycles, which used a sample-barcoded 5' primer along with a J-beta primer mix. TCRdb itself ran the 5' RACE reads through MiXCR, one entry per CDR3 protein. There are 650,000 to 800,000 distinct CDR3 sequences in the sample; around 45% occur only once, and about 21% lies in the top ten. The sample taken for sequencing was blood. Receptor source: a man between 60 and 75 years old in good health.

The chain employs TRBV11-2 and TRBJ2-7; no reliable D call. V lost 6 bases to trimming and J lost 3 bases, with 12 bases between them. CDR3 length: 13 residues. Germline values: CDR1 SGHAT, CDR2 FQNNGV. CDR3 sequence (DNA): TGTGCCAGCAGTCCAACCCCCAACTACGAGCAGTACTTC. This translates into CASSPTPNYEQYF.

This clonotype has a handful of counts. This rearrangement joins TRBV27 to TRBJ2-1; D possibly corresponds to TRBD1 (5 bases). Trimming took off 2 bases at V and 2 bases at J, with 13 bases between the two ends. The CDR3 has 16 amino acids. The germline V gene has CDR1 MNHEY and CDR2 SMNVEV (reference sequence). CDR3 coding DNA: TGTGCCAGCAGTTTACTCGACAGCTCCCCCTACAATGAGCAGTTCTTC. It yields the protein CASSLLDSSPYNEQFF.

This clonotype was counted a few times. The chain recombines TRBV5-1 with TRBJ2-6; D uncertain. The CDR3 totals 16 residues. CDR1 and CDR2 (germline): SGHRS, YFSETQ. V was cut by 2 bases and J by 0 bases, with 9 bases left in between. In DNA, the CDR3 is TGCGCCAGCAGCTTTCAACTGAGCTCTGGGGCCAACGTCCTGACTTTC. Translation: CASSFQLSSGANVLTF.

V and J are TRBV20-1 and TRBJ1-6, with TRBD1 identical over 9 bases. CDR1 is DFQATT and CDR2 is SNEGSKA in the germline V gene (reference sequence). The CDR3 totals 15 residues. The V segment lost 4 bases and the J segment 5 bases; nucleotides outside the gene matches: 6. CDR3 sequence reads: CSATLGTGNNSPLHF. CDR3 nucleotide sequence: TGCAGTGCTACCCTTGGGACAGGGAATAATTCACCCCTCCACTTT.

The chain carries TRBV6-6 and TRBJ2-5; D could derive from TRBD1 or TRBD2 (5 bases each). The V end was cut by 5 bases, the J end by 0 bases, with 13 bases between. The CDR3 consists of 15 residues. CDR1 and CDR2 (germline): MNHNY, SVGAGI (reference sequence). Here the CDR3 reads CASSHKGTYQETQYF. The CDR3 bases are TGTGCCAGCAGTCACAAGGGGACCTACCAAGAGACCCAGTACTTC.

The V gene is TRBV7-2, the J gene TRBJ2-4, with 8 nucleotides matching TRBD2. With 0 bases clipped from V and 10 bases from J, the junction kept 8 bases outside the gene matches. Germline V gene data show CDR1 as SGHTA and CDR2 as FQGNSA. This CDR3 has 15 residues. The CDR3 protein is CASSLAGTSGKIQYF. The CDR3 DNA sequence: TGTGCCAGCAGCTTAGCGGGGACTAGTGGTAAAATTCAGTACTTC. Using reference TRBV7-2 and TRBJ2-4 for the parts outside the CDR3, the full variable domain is GAGVSQSPSNKVTEKGKDVELRCDPISGHTALYWYRQSLGQGLEFLIYFQGNSAPDKSGLPSDRFSAERTGGSVSTLTIQRTQQEDSAVYLCASSLAGTSGKIQYFGAGTRLSVL.

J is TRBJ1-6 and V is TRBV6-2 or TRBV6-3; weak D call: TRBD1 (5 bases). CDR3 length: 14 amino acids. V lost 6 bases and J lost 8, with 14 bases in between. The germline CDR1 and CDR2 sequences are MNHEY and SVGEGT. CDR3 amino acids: CASSQRQRDSPLHF. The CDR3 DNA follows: TGTGCCAGCAGCCAAAGACAGAGGGATTCACCCCTCCACTTT.